The TCR beta chain described here comes from a study of post-analysis software for immune sequencing data. Presence of unique molecular identifiers characterized the TCR beta cDNA libraries. Each CDR3 protein gets one entry after TCRdb re-called the PCR reads with MiXCR. The data contain roughly 670,000 distinct CDR3 sequences, 55% to 60% of them singletons. As for this clonotype: Its antigen is not identified.

This CDR3 is 14 amino acids long. The V end was cut by 3 bases, the J end by 5 bases, with 13 bases between. Study conclusions and caveats: There was significantly lower normalized Chao1 diversity in multiple sclerosis patients than in controls. TRBV5-6, TRBV5-1 and TRBV20-1 were among 4 or 5 TRBV segments more frequent in patients than controls.

The sequenced sample was blood. The receptor was isolated from a girl aged 2 to 9 with multiple sclerosis. This sequence joins TRBV12-3 or TRBV12-4 and TRBJ2-5; D ambiguous. This chain's CDR3 is CASSFGVGVETQYF. CDR3 bases: TGTGCCAGCAGTTTCGGAGTGGGTGTCGAGACCCAGTACTTC.